Listed here are 3 T cell receptor beta chains from one sample, sequenced in a study of OX40 agonist ivuxolimab in advanced cancers. Assay: immunoSEQ multiplex PCR; the TCRdb copy retains only in-frame clones and omits some. Of fewer than 25,000 clones listed, around four fifths are singletons. The sample in question was CD4+ or CD8+ T cells sorted from blood, obtained in a trial of the OX40 agonist ivuxolimab. These receptor sequences come from an adult with an advanced solid tumor such as melanoma, head and neck, liver or kidney cancer.

This clone has only a few counts. Written as DNA, the CDR3 is TGCAGCGTTGAGAGGCCCATGGCCCAGTACTTC. Translation: CSVERPMAQYF. The V and J genes are TRBV29-1 and TRBJ2-5; D is unresolved. Per the germline V gene, CDR1 is SQVTM and CDR2 is ANQGSEA. The germline V and J ends were trimmed by 3 bases and 9 bases, with 11 bases remaining between them. The CDR3 extends over 11 amino acids.

The V call is TRBV19, the J call TRBJ1-1; D is ambiguous. This CDR3 region has 13 residues. CDR1 and CDR2 from the germline V gene are LNHDA and SQIVND (reference sequence). V lost 2 bases and J 1 base, leaving 5 bases between the germline ends. CDR3 residues: CASSIKGNTEAFF. The CDR3 bases are TGTGCCAGTAGTATAAAGGGGAACACTGAAGCTTTCTTT.

The V gene is TRBV7-9, the J gene TRBJ1-3; D might be TRBD1 (5 bases). V gave up 0 bases and J gave up 0 bases, with 12 bases separating them. The germline V gene encodes CDR1 SEHNR and CDR2 FQNEAQ (reference sequence). The CDR3 extends over 17 amino acids. CDR3 sequence reads: CASSLAGTFSSGNTIYF. The DNA for the CDR3 is TGTGCCAGCAGCTTAGCCGGGACTTTTAGCTCTGGAAACACCATATATTTT.